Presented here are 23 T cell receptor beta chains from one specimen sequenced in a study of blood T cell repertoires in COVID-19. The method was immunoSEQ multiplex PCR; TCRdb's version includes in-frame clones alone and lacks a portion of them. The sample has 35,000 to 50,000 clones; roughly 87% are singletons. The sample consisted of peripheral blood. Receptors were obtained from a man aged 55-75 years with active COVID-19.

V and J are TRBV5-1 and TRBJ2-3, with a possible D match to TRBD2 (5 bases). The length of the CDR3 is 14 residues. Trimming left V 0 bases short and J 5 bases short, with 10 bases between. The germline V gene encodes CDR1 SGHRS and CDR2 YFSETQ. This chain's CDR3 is CASSLGAEIDTQYF. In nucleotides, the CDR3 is TGCGCCAGCAGCTTGGGAGCGGAAATAGATACGCAGTATTTT. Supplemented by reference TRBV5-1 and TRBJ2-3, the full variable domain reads KAGVTQTPRYLIKTRGQQVTLSCSPISGHRSVSWYQQTPGQGLQFLFEYFSETQRNKGNFPGRFSGRQFSNSRSEMNVSTLELGDSALYLCASSLGAEIDTQYFGPGTRLTVL.

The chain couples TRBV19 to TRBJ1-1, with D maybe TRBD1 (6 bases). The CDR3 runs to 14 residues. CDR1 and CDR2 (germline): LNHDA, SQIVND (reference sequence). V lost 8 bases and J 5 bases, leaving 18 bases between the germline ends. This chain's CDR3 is CASDHGGRTTEAFF. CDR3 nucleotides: TGTGCCAGTGATCACGGGGGGCGAACTACTGAAGCTTTCTTT.

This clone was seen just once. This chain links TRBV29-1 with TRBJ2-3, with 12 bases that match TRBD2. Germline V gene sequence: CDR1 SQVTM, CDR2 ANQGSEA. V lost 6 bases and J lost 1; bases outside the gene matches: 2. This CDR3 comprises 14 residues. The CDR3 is CSVRTSGGTDTQYF. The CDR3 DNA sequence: TGCAGCGTCAGGACTAGCGGGGGCACAGATACGCAGTATTTT.

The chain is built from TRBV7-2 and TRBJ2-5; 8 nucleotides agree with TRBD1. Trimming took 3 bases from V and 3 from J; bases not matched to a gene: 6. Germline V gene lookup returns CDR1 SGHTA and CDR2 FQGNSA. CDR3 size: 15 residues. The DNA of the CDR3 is TGTGCCAGCAGCTTGAGTTGGGACAGGAAAGAGACCCAGTACTTC. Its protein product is CASSLSWDRKETQYF.

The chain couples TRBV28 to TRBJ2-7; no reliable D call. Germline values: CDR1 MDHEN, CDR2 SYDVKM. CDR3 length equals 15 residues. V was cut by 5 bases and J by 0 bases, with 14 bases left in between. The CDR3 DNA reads TGTGCCAGCAGTAGGCGGCCTCGAAGCTCCTACGAGCAGTACTTC. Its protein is CASSRRPRSSYEQYF.

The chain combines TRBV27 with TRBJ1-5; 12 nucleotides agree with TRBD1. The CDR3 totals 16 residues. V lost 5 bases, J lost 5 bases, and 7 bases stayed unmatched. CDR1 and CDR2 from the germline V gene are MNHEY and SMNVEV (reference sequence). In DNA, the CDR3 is TGTGCCAGCAGTCCATGGGACAGGGGGCAGGATCAGCCCCAGCATTTT. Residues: CASSPWDRGQDQPQHF.

The CDR3 sequence: CASSDKLAGRGELFF. CDR3 DNA: TGTGCCAGCAGTGATAAACTAGCGGGACGAGGGGAGCTGTTTTTT. This chain uses TRBV2 with TRBJ2-2, with TRBD2 identical over 10 bases. V lost 3 bases to trimming and J lost 8 bases; unmatched junction nucleotides: 6. CDR3 length equals 15 residues. CDR1 is SNHLY and CDR2 is FYNNEI in the germline V gene.

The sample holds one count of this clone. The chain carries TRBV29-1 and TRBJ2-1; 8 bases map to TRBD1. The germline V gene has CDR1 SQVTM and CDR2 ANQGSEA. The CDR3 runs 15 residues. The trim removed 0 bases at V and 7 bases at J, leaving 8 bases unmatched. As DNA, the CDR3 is TGCAGCGTTGAAGACCCCAGGGGGCTGTTAAATGAGCAGTTCTTC. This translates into CSVEDPRGLLNEQFF.

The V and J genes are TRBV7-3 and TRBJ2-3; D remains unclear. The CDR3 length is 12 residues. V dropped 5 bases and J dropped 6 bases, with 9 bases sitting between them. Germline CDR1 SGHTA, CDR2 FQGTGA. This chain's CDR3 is CASSPSSDTQYF. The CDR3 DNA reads TGTGCCAGCAGCCCCTCTTCGGATACGCAGTATTTT.

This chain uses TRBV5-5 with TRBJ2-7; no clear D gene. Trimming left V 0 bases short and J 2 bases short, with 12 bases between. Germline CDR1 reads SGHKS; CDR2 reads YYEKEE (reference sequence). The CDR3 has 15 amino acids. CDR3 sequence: CASSLGPTEAYEQYF. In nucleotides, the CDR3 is TGTGCCAGCAGCTTGGGCCCCACAGAAGCCTACGAGCAGTACTTC.

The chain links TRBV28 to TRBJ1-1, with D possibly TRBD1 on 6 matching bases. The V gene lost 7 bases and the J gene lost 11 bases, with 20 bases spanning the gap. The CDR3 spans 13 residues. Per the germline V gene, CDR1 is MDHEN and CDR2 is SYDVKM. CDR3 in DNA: TGTGCCAGCATGGAACAGGGAGACACAGGGGCTTTCTTT. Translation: CASMEQGDTGAFF.

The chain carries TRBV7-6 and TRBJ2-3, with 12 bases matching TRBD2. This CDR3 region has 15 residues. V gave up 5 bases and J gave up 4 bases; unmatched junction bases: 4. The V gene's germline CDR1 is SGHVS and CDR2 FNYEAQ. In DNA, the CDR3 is TGTGCCAGCAGCCAACTAGCGGGAGGAGCAGATACGCAGTATTTT. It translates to CASSQLAGGADTQYF.

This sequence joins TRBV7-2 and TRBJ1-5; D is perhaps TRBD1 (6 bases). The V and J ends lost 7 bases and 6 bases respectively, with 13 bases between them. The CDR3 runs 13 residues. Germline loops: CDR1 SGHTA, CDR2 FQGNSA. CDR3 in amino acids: CASTQGLGQPQHF. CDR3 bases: TGTGCCAGCACCCAGGGGTTAGGTCAGCCCCAGCATTTT.

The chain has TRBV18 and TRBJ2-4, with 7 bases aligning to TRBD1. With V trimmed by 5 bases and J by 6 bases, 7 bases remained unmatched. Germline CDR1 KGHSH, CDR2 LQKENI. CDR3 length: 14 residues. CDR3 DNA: TGTGCCAGCTCAAGTCGGGACAGTGGAAACATTCAGTACTTC. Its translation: CASSSRDSGNIQYF. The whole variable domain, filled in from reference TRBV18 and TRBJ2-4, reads NAGVMQNPRHLVRRRGQEARLRCSPMKGHSHVYWYRQLPEEGLKFMVYLQKENIIDESGMPKERFSAEFPKEGPSILRIQQVVRGDSAAYFCASSSRDSGNIQYFGAGTRLSVL.

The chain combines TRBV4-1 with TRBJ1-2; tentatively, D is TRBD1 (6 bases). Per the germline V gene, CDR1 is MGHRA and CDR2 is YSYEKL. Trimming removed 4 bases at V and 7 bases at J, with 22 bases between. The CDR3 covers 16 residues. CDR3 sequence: CASSRSGEGGASGYTF. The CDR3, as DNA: TGCGCCAGCAGCCGATCAGGGGAGGGGGGGGCAAGTGGCTACACCTTC.

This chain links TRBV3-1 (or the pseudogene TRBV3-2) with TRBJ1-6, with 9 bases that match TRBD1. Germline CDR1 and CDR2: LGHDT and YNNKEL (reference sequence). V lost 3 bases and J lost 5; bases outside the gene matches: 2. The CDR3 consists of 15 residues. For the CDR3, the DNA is TGTGCCAGCAGCCAGGGACAGGGTAATAATTCACCCCTCCACTTT. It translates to CASSQGQGNNSPLHF.

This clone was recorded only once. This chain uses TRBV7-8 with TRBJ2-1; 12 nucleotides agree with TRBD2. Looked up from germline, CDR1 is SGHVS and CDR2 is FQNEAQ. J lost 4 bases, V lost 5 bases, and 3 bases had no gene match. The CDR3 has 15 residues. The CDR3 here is CASSLGTSGYNEQFF. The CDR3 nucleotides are TGTGCCAGCAGCCTTGGGACTAGCGGGTACAATGAGCAGTTCTTC.

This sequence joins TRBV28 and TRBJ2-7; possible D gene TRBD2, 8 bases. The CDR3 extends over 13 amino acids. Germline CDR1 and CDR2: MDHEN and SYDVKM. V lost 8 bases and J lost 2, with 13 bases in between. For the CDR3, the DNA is TGTGCCAGCCGGGGGGGGACAGCCTACGAGCAGTACTTC. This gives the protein CASRGGTAYEQYF.

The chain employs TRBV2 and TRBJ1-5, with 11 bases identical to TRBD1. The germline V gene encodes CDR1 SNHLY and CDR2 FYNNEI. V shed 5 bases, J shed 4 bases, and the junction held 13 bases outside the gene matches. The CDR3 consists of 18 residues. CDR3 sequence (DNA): TGTGCCAGCAGTCAATTGAACCCGGGACAGGGGGAGAATCAGCCCCAGCATTTT. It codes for CASSQLNPGQGENQPQHF. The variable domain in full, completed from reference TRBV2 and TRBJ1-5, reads EPEVTQTPSHQVTQMGQEVILRCVPISNHLYFYWYRQILGQKVEFLVSFYNNEISEKSEIFDDQFSVERPDGSNFTLKIRSTKLEDSAMYFCASSQLNPGQGENQPQHFGDGTRLSIL.

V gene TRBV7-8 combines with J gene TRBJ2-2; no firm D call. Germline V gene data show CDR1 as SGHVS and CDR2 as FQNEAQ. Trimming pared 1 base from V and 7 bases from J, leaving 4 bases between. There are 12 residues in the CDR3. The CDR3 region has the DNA TGTGCCAGCAGCTTAGTTAACGGGGAGCTGTTTTTT. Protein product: CASSLVNGELFF.

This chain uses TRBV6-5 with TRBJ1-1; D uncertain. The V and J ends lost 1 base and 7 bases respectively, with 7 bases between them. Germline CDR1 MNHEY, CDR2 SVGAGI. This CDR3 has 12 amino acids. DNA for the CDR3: TGTGCCAGCAGTTACTTCGGCGGTGAAGCTTTCTTT. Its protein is CASSYFGGEAFF.

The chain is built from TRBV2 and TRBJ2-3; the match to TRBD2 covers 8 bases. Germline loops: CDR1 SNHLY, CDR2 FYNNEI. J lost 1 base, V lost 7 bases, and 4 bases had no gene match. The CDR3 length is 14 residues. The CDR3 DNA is TGTGCCAGCACTCTTAGCGGGGGCACAGATACGCAGTATTTT. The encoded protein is CASTLSGGTDTQYF.

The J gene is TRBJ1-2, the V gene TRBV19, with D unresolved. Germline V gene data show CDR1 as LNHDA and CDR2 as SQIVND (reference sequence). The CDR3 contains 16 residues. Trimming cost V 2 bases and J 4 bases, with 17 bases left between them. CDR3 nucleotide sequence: TGTGCCAGTAGTATAAGGTTGACTGCAACCCCCTATGGCTACACCTTC. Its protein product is CASSIRLTATPYGYTF.